The sequence of this TCR beta chain was determined in a study of CD8+ T cells in alopecia areata. Looking at the study overall: Treatment with tofacitinib (6 to 18 months) was followed by 6 months off drug. Points from the study as a whole: Higher clonality than in normal scalp was seen in lesional scalp, especially alopecia totalis/universalis.

Treatment indicated: oral pan-JAK inhibitor, 5-10 mg twice daily. There are 14 residues in the CDR3. Germline lookup yields CDR1 GTSNPN and CDR2 SVGIG (reference sequence). V was shortened by 4 bases and J by 0 bases, with 10 bases between the two germline ends. There are a few counts of this clone. Its specificity is not known. It was cDNA, reverse transcribed from extracted RNA, that served as the sequencing template. Generated by immunoSEQ multiplex PCR, the TCRdb table keeps only in-frame clones and is missing some. Of more than 150,000 clones listed, around 50% were seen once; the top ten hold over 9.5%.

The clonotype originates from a human donor with alopecia areata. The V gene is TRBV30, the J gene TRBJ1-5; D is uncertain. This material consisted of CD8+ T cells sorted from blood, taken at week 24, from a patient treated with tofacitinib. This chain's CDR3 is CAWTTGNSNQPQHF. DNA for the CDR3: TGTGCCTGGACGACGGGTAATAGCAATCAGCCCCAGCATTTT.